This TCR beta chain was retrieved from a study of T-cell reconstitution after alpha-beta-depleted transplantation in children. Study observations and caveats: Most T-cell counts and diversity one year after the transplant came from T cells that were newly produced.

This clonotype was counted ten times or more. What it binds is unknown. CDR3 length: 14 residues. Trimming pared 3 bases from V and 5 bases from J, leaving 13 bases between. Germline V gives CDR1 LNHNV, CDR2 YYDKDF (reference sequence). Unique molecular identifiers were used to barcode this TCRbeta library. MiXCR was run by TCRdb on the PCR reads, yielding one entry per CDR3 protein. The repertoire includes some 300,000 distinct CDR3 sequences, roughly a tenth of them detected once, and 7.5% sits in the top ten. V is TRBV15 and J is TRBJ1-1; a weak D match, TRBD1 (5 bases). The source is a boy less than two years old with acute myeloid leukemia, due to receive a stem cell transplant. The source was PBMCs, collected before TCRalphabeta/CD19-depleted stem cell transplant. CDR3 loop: CATSSEGLGTEAFF. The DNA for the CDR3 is TGTGCCACCAGCAGTGAGGGGTTGGGGACTGAAGCTTTCTTT.